The next 14 T cell receptor beta chains were all read from a single sample in a study of shared clonotypes between healthy human individuals. Assay used: immunoSEQ multiplex PCR; TCRdb lists only in-frame clones, some missing. The table includes some 2.1 million clones, 90% to 95% detected once. Sequences were obtained from naive CD4+ T cells sorted from blood. Specified subset: CD45RA+ positively selected. All receptors derive from a young man in good health.

The CDR3 loop is CASSPSGQASYEQYF. CDR3 coding DNA: TGTGCCAGCAGCCCTTCGGGACAGGCATCCTACGAGCAGTACTTC. The rearrangement links TRBV9 to TRBJ2-7, with 8 positions matching TRBD1. Germline V CDR1 and CDR2: SGDLS, YYNGEE. This CDR3 has 15 amino acids. Trimming at V came to 4 bases and at J to 1 base, leaving 7 bases not matched to a gene.

This sequence joins TRBV29-1 and TRBJ1-2; 8 bases align to TRBD1. The V gene end was trimmed by 8 bases and the J gene end by 8 bases; junction bases not matched to a gene: 10. Per germline, CDR1 SQVTM and CDR2 ANQGSEA. The CDR3 is 12 residues long. CDR3 loop: CSFTGQGGGYTF. CDR3 DNA sequence: TGCAGCTTCACCGGACAGGGAGGCGGCTACACCTTC.

The genes are TRBV15 and TRBJ1-4; D gene ambiguous. Trimming shortened V by 1 base and J by 2 bases, and 8 bases separated the two germline ends. The CDR3 contains 15 residues. Germline-derived CDR1 and CDR2 are LNHNV and YYDKDF (reference sequence). In nucleotides, the CDR3 is TGTGCCACCAGCAGAGCAACAGTGACTAATGAAAAACTGTTTTTT. It codes for CATSRATVTNEKLFF.

The gene calls are TRBV6-5 and TRBJ1-3; D uncertain. The CDR3 runs 15 residues. In germline, CDR1 is MNHEY, CDR2 SVGAGI. Trimming left V 7 bases short and J 0 bases short, with 13 bases between. CDR3 DNA: TGTGCCAGCACTCTCGCATCGGGCTCTGGAAACACCATATATTTT. Its translation: CASTLASGSGNTIYF.

The rearrangement uses TRBV9 and TRBJ2-3; the D gene is possibly TRBD2 (5 bases). CDR3 length equals 14 residues. Germline V gene data show CDR1 as SGDLS and CDR2 as YYNGEE. The V end lost 4 bases, the J end lost 2 bases, and 11 bases lay between the germline ends. The CDR3 DNA reads as TGTGCCAGCAGCCCCGGGGTACTCACAGATACGCAGTATTTT. It specifies CASSPGVLTDTQYF.

The gene calls are TRBV10-3 and TRBJ1-5; D may be TRBD1 (5 bases). Trimming removed 6 bases at V and 7 bases at J, with 13 bases between. The CDR3 consists of 13 residues. Germline CDR1 and CDR2: ENHRY and SYGVKD. CDR3 bases: TGTGCCATCAGGCAGGGTCCGGCGCAGCCCCAGCATTTT. It codes for CAIRQGPAQPQHF.

The J gene is TRBJ2-2, the V gene TRBV18, with 13 bases lining up with TRBD2. The CDR3 runs 18 residues. CDR1 KGHSH and CDR2 LQKENI come from the germline V gene. J lost 0 bases, V lost 3 bases, and 4 bases had no gene match. The CDR3 DNA reads TGTGCCAGCTCACCCTCGACTAGCGGGGGGTCGAACACCGGGGAGCTGTTTTTT. Translation: CASSPSTSGGSNTGELFF.

The rearrangement joins TRBV11-2 to TRBJ2-7, with D unresolved. The CDR3 has 12 residues. CDR1 is SGHAT, CDR2 FQNNGV, per germline. Trimming took off 5 bases at V and 4 bases at J, with 9 bases between the two ends. The CDR3 DNA is TGTGCCAGCAGCCACGGACGGTACGAGCAGTACTTC. Translation: CASSHGRYEQYF. The full variable domain, with the rest looked up from reference TRBV11-2 and TRBJ2-7, is EAGVAQSPRYKIIEKRQSVAFWCNPISGHATLYWYQQILGQGPKLLIQFQNNGVVDDSQLPKDRFSAERLKGVDSTLKIQPAKLEDSAVYLCASSHGRYEQYFGPGTRLTVT.

The chain uses TRBV29-1 and TRBJ2-5; TRBD2 matches 13 bases. Germline lookup yields CDR1 SQVTM and CDR2 ANQGSEA. The CDR3 has 14 amino acids. V lost 7 bases and J lost 3; bases outside the gene matches: 5. CDR3 in DNA: TGCAGCGGTGGACTAGCGGGAGTAGAAGAGACCCAGTACTTC. Translated: CSGGLAGVEETQYF.

This clone showed up just once. The chain recombines TRBV30 with TRBJ2-7; 10 bases are a match to TRBD1. Trimming cost V 5 bases and J 3 bases; bases outside gene matches: 4. The CDR3 is made up of 13 amino acids. The germline CDR1 and CDR2 sequences are GTSNPN and SVGIG (reference sequence). The CDR3 DNA reads as TGTGCCTGGGACAGGGGGCAAGTCTACGAGCAGTACTTC. Residues: CAWDRGQVYEQYF. The variable domain in full, completed from reference TRBV30 and TRBJ2-7, reads SQTIHQWPATLVQPVGSPLSLECTVEGTSNPNLYWYRQAAGRGLQLLFYSVGIGQISSEVPQNLSASRPQDRQFILSSKKLLLSDSGFYLCAWDRGQVYEQYFGPGTRLTVT.

In regard to this clone: This may arise from a read error, as a much more abundant clone is one base away. The V gene is TRBV7-6, the J gene TRBJ1-1, with unresolved D. With 2 bases removed from V and 1 base from J, the gap between germline ends came to 5 bases. The V gene's germline CDR1 is SGHVS and CDR2 FNYEAQ. The CDR3 consists of 13 residues. The CDR3 protein is CASSLLQNTEAFF. For the CDR3, the DNA is TGTGCCAGCAGCTTACTCCAGAACACTGAAGCTTTCTTT.

This clone has a single count. At one boundary the junction diverges from the germline segment, which might be a read error. V and J are TRBV28 and TRBJ2-5; D may correspond to TRBD1 or TRBD2 (6 bases each). CDR3 length: 14 residues. Germline values: CDR1 MDHEN, CDR2 SYDVKM. The chain's CDR3 is CASSFWGATPLGNF. The CDR3 DNA reads TGTGCCAGCAGTTTTTGGGGGGCCACCCCCCTTGGAAACTTC.

This chain uses TRBV7-8 with TRBJ1-5; tentative D call: TRBD1 (5 bases). The CDR3 length is 16 residues. Germline CDR1 SGHVS, CDR2 FQNEAQ. Trimming shortened V by 5 bases and J by 0 bases, and 14 bases separated the two germline ends. The CDR3 is CASSQRDGYSNQPQHF. The CDR3 region has the DNA TGTGCCAGCAGCCAAAGGGACGGTTATAGCAATCAGCCCCAGCATTTT.

The V call is TRBV11-2, the J call TRBJ2-7, with TRBD2 as a possible D gene (6 bases). CDR1 SGHAT and CDR2 FQNNGV come from the germline V gene. The ends were cut back, 2 bases at V and 0 bases at J, with 20 bases in the middle. This CDR3 contains 18 residues. CDR3 in DNA: TGTGCCAGCAGCTTAACCCAGGGTTTTACTAGCTACTCCTACGAGCAGTACTTC. Translated: CASSLTQGFTSYSYEQYF.